A selection of T cell receptor beta chains follows, all from one sample in a study of blood T cell repertoires in COVID-19. Measured with immunoSEQ multiplex PCR; TCRdb has only the in-frame clones, and not every one. Of roughly 60,000 clones in the sample, around 90% were seen once. The sample taken for sequencing was peripheral blood. The source of these receptors is a human donor with active COVID-19. The donor label of this sample is uncertain. The CDR3 runs from the conserved cysteine through the conserved F or W. The order of the fields is CDR3 DNA, CDR3 protein, J gene, D gene, clone size, V gene. D genes are given only for firm matches. Some rows mark clone size as missing; the rest say once, few, many or name a class of expanded clone.

TGTGCCAGCAGCATCCGGACAGGAGGCTACACCTTC CASSIRTGGYTF TRBJ1-2 TRBD1 - TRBV7-9
TGCGCCAGCAGCTCTCGGGGGGGCTTAGAGACCCAGTACTTC CASSSRGGLETQYF TRBJ2-5 TRBD2 once TRBV5-1
TGTGCCAGCAGTGAATTGGGGACTAGCGCATACAATGAGCAGTTCTTC CASSELGTSAYNEQFF TRBJ2-1 TRBD2 - TRBV2
TGTGCCAGCAGCCCCCGGGGGAACACCATATATTTT CASSPRGNTIYF TRBJ1-3 - - TRBV9
TGTGCCAGCAGTGACTCCGGGAACTATGGCTACACCTTC CASSDSGNYGYTF TRBJ1-2 - - TRBV6-4
TGTGCCAGCAGTTTGGCATTCTCCTACGAGCAGTACTTC CASSLAFSYEQYF TRBJ2-7 - once TRBV12-3/TRBV12-4
TGTGCCAGCAGGGACCGGGACAGTAACTATGGCTACACCTTC CASRDRDSNYGYTF TRBJ1-2 TRBD1 - TRBV27
TGTGCCAGCGCCCGAGGCTACCAAATCCAAGAGACCCAGTACTTC CASARGYQIQETQYF TRBJ2-5 - - TRBV19
TGTGCCAGCAGCTCCGCCCCGGGTGAGCACACTGAAGCTTTCTTT CASSSAPGEHTEAFF TRBJ1-1 - - TRBV7-2
TGTGCCAGCAGATTGGGACTAGCGGGTGCTAGTCCCTACAATGAGCAGTTCTTC CASRLGLAGASPYNEQFF TRBJ2-1 TRBD2 - TRBV5-4
TGCAGCGCTGGGGGGTGGCAGACTGAAGCTTTCTTT CSAGGWQTEAFF TRBJ1-1 - once TRBV29-1
TGTGCCAGCAGTTACGCCGGGGGTCCCGGAAACACCATATATTTT CASSYAGGPGNTIYF TRBJ1-3 - - TRBV6-5
TGCGCCAGCAGCTTCTCAAGCGAGACCCAGTACTTC CASSFSSETQYF TRBJ2-5 - - TRBV5-1
TGCGCCAGCAGCCAAGATTGGCACACAGATACGCAGTATTTT CASSQDWHTDTQYF TRBJ2-3 - - TRBV4-3
TGTGCCAGCAGCTTAAAGTTTCTCCACAGGGACAGCAACACTGAAGCTTTCTTT CASSLKFLHRDSNTEAFF TRBJ1-1 TRBD1 - TRBV7-3
TGTGCCAGCAGCTTAGGTGGGGGGGCCGGAGAGACCCAGTACTTC CASSLGGGAGETQYF TRBJ2-5 - few TRBV13
TGTGCCAGTAGTATAGATGGGGCTAGCGGGAGACCCTACGAGCAGTACTTC CASSIDGASGRPYEQYF TRBJ2-7 TRBD2 - TRBV19
TGTGCCAGCAGCGTAGGCCCCGGCGAGGGTTGGACGAACACTGAAGCTTTCTTT CASSVGPGEGWTNTEAFF TRBJ1-1 - - TRBV9
TGCGCCAGCAGTCCGGGACAGGGGGCGTTGGGTGGCTACACCTTC CASSPGQGALGGYTF TRBJ1-2 TRBD1 - TRBV5-1
TGTGCCAGCAGCCAAGGGGGCCTAGCGGGCCTCACCGGGGAGCTGTTTTTT CASSQGGLAGLTGELFF TRBJ2-2 TRBD2 few TRBV4-2
TGTGCCAGCAGTGCCACAGGGACTAATGAAAAACTGTTTTTT CASSATGTNEKLFF TRBJ1-4 - - TRBV28
TGTGCCAGCAGGCCCAGGAGGGGGCGCGTAGATACGCAGTATTTT CASRPRRGRVDTQYF TRBJ2-3 - - TRBV11-1
TGTGCCAGCAGCCAAGAGCGGTCGAGCTCCTACGAGCAGTACTTC CASSQERSSSYEQYF TRBJ2-7 - - TRBV4-2
TGTGCCAGCAGCTACGGGACTAGCGGGTCCAATGAGCAGTTCTTC CASSYGTSGSNEQFF TRBJ2-1 TRBD2 once TRBV6-5
TGTGCCAGTACCGCGCGGCAGGGAGGTGGATCCCAGCATTTT CASTARQGGGSQHF TRBJ1-5 - once TRBV19
TGTGCCAGCTCACTGGGACAGGGATTTTACAATGAGCAGTTCTTC CASSLGQGFYNEQFF TRBJ2-1 TRBD1 - TRBV18
TGTGCCAGCAGTCAACAGGGGCCGGGGGAGCAGTACTTC CASSQQGPGEQYF TRBJ2-7 TRBD1 - TRBV2
TGTGCCAGCACTCGACAGGGCTACGAGCAGTACTTC CASTRQGYEQYF TRBJ2-7 TRBD1 - TRBV28
TGTGCCGGCTCTGGGACAGGGGTAGGTTATGGCTACACCTTC CAGSGTGVGYGYTF TRBJ1-2 TRBD1 once TRBV5-5
TGTGCCAGCCTGGGGCAACCAAAGGCCCAGCATTTT CASLGQPKAQHF TRBJ1-5 - - TRBV28
TGTGCCTGGAGTGTGGGTCTAGTCGGTGAGCAGTTCTTC CAWSVGLVGEQFF TRBJ2-1 - - TRBV30
TGCGCCAGCAGCTACGGGACAGGGGGATCTTACGAGCAGTACTTC CASSYGTGGSYEQYF TRBJ2-7 TRBD1 - TRBV5-1
TGTGCCAGCAGCTCCGGGGACAACCAACCGGAGCTGTTTTTT CASSSGDNQPELFF TRBJ2-2 - - TRBV6-5
TGTGCCAGCAGCTTAACCTGGCAGGGGTGGGAGACCCAGTACTTC CASSLTWQGWETQYF TRBJ2-5 - - TRBV7-8
TGTGCCAGCAGCCCCATTCCGGGGGGGGAAACTGGAAACACCATATATTTT CASSPIPGGETGNTIYF TRBJ1-3 - - TRBV7-6
TGTGCCAGCAAATTGGAGGGGAACTATGGCTACACCTTC CASKLEGNYGYTF TRBJ1-2 - - TRBV2
TGTGCCACCAGCGACGAACTAGGGACAGGACGGAAATACTCCTACGAGCAGTACTTC CATSDELGTGRKYSYEQYF TRBJ2-7 TRBD1 - TRBV15
TGTGCCAGCAGCCAAGTTCCGGGTGCATACGAGCAGTACTTC CASSQVPGAYEQYF TRBJ2-7 - - TRBV3-1/TRBV3-2
TGTGCCAGCAGCTTACACAGGGCCTACGAGCAGTACTTC CASSLHRAYEQYF TRBJ2-7 - - TRBV11-2
TGCGCCAGCAGCTTGGGCGGGGGGGGACTATACAATGAGCAGTTCTTC CASSLGGGGLYNEQFF TRBJ2-1 TRBD2 - TRBV5-1
TGTGCCAGTGAAGCGGGACAGGGACGTTCACCCCTCCACTTT CASEAGQGRSPLHF TRBJ1-6 TRBD1 - TRBV2
TGTGCCAGAATGTTCCGGGTTGGTGCTTTCTTT CARMFRVGAFF TRBJ1-1 - - TRBV6-4
TGCGCCAGCAGCTTGGCCGGCCAGGGGAACGAGCAGTACTTC CASSLAGQGNEQYF TRBJ2-7 - - TRBV5-1
TGCGCCAGCAGCCAAGGATCGACTAGCGGGGGGGCCAAAGATACGCAGTATTTT CASSQGSTSGGAKDTQYF TRBJ2-3 TRBD2 - TRBV4-1
TGTGCCTGGAGTGACGCGATTGGTTACTCACCCCTCCACTTT CAWSDAIGYSPLHF TRBJ1-6 - once TRBV30
TGTGCCAGCAGTGAGGCGGGCACCGGGGAGCTGTTTTTT CASSEAGTGELFF TRBJ2-2 - - TRBV6-4
TGTGCCTGGAGTGTATCGCGGGGGGGGAGACCCCAGCATTTT CAWSVSRGGRPQHF TRBJ1-5 - once TRBV30
TGCGCCAGCAGTTTCGACAGGGGGACTGAAGCTTTCTTT CASSFDRGTEAFF TRBJ1-1 TRBD1 - TRBV10-1
TGTGCCAGCAGCCCGGACAGGACCCCCGTCAGGGAGCAGTTCTTC CASSPDRTPVREQFF TRBJ2-1 TRBD1 - TRBV7-9
TGTGCCAGCTCACCAGCCCACGGGTCAGGGGGCTCACCCCTCCACTTT CASSPAHGSGGSPLHF TRBJ1-6 TRBD1 - TRBV18
TGTGCCAGCAGTAGTAGGGGGCCTCAGGCCTACGAGCAGTACTTC CASSSRGPQAYEQYF TRBJ2-7 TRBD1 - TRBV6-6
TGTGCCAGCAGTCGTAGCGGGGGGAACACAGATACGCAGTATTTT CASSRSGGNTDTQYF TRBJ2-3 TRBD2 - TRBV5-4
TGTGCCAGCAGCGTCCGGGCGGACATGTACAATGAGCAGTTCTTC CASSVRADMYNEQFF TRBJ2-1 - - TRBV9
TGTGCCAGCAGTGAAATTGGAACAGGGAATACTGAAGCTTTCTTT CASSEIGTGNTEAFF TRBJ1-1 - - TRBV2
TGTGCCAGCAGCTTAGGACAGGGACAGTTCTTC CASSLGQGQFF TRBJ2-1 TRBD1 once TRBV7-3
TGTGCCAGCAGTCCACCGGGACAGGGGCGTCAGCCCCAGCATTTT CASSPPGQGRQPQHF TRBJ1-5 TRBD1 - TRBV28